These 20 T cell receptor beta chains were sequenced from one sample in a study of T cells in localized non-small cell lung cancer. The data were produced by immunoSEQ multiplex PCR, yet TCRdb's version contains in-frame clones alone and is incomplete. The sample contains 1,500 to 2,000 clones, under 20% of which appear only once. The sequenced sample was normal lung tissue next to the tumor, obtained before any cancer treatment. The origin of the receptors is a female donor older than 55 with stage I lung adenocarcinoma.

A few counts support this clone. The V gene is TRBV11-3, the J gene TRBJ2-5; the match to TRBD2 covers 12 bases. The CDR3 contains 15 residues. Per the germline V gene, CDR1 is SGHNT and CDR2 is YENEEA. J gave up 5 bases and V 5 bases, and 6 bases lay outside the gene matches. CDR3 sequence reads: CASSLPTSGSETQYF. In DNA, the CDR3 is TGTGCCAGCAGCCTTCCGACTAGCGGGAGTGAGACCCAGTACTTC.

The CDR3 loop reads CASSPRAQHVALTANYGYTF. The CDR3 region has the DNA TGTGCCAGCTCACCTCGCGCACAGCACGTAGCACTGACGGCTAACTATGGCTACACCTTC. The rearrangement uses TRBV18 and TRBJ1-2; D unclear. The CDR3 spans 20 residues. The germline V gene has CDR1 KGHSH and CDR2 LQKENI. V was pared by 3 bases and J by 0 bases, with 26 bases between.

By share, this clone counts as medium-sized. The CDR3 here is CASSSRSGQGSYNEQFF. CDR3 DNA: TGTGCCAGCAGCTCCCGAAGCGGACAGGGGTCCTACAATGAGCAGTTCTTC. The chain combines TRBV11-3 with TRBJ2-1; 9 nucleotides match TRBD1. V shed 4 bases, J shed 1 base, and the junction held 8 bases outside the gene matches. The CDR3 spans 17 residues. In germline, CDR1 is SGHNT, CDR2 YENEEA.

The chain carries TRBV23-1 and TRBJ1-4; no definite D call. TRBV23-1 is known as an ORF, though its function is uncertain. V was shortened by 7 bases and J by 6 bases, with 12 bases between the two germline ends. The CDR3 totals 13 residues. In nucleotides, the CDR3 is TGCGCCAGCAACAGCCTGGAGGATGAAAAACTGTTTTTT. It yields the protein CASNSLEDEKLFF.

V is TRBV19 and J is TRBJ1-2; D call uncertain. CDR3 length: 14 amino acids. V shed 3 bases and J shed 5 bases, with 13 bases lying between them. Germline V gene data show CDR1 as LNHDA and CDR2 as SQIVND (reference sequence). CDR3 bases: TGTGCCAGTAGTATGAGGGTGGCAGGATATGGCTACACCTTC. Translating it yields CASSMRVAGYGYTF.

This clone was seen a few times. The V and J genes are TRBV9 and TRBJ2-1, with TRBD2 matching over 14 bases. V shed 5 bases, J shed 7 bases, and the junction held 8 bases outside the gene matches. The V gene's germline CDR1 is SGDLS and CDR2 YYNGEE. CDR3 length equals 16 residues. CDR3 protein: CASSVRRTSGGNEQFF. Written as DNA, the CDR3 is TGTGCCAGCAGTGTAAGACGGACTAGCGGGGGGAATGAGCAGTTCTTC. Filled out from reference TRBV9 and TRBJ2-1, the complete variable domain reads DSGVTQTPKHLITATGQRVTLRCSPRSGDLSVYWYQQSLDQGLQFLIQYYNGEERAKGNILERFSAQQFPDLHSELNLSSLELGDSALYFCASSVRRTSGGNEQFFGPGTRLTVL.

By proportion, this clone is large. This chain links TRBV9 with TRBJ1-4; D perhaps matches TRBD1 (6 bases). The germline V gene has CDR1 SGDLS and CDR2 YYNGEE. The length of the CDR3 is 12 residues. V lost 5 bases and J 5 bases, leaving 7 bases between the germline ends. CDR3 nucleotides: TGTGCCAGCAGGGACAGAAATGAAAAACTGTTTTTT. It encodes CASRDRNEKLFF.

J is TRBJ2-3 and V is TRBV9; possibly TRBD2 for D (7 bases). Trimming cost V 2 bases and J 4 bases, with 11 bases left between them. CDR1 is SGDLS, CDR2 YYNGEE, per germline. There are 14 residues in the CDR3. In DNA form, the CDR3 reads TGTGCCAGCAGCGTGGGGGGGCCCGCAGATACGCAGTATTTT. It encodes CASSVGGPADTQYF.

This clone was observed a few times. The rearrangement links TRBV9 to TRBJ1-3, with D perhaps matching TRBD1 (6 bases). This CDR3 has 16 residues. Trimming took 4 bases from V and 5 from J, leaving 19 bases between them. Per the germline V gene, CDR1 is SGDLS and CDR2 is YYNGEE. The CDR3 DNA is TGTGCCAGCAGCTTAGAGGCGGACGACAGGAGAAACACCATATATTTT. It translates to CASSLEADDRRNTIYF.

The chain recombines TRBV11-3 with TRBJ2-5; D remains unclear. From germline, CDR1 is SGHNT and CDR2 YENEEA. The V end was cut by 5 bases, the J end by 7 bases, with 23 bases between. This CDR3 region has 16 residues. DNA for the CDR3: TGTGCCAGCAGCCCCCGCGTCTCTGCCCAGGTCGGGACCCAGTACTTC. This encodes CASSPRVSAQVGTQYF.

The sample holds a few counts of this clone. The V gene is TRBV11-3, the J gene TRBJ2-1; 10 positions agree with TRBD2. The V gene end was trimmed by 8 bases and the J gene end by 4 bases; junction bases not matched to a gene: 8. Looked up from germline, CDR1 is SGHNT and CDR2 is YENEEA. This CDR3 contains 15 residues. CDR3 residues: CASATLAGEYNEQFF. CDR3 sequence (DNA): TGTGCCAGCGCTACCCTAGCGGGGGAGTACAATGAGCAGTTCTTC.

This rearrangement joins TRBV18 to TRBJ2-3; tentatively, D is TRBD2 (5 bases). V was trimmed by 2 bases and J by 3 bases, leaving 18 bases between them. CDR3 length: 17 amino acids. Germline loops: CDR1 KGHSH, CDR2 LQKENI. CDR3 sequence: CASSPGLQGLGTDTQYF. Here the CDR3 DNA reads TGTGCCAGCTCACCAGGACTTCAAGGGTTGGGGACAGATACGCAGTATTTT.

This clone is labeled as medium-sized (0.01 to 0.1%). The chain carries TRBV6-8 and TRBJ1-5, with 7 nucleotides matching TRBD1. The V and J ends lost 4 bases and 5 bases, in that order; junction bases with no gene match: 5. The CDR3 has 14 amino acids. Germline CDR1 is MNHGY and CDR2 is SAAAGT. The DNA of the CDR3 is TGTGCCAGCAGTTCACAGGGGATCGATCAGCCCCAGCATTTT. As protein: CASSSQGIDQPQHF.

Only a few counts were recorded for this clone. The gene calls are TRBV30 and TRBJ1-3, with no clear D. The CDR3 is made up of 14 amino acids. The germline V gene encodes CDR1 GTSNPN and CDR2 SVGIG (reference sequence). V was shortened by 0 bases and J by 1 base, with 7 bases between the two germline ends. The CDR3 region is CAWSVLGSGNTIYF. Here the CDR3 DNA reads TGTGCCTGGAGTGTACTAGGATCTGGAAACACCATATATTTT.

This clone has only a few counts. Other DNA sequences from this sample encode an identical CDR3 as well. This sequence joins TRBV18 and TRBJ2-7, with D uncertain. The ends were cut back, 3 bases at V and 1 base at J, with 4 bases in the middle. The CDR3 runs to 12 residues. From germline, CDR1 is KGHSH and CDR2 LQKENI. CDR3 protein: CASSPSSYEQYF. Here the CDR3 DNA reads TGTGCCAGCTCACCCTCTTCCTACGAGCAGTACTTC. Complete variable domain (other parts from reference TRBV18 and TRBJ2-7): NAGVMQNPRHLVRRRGQEARLRCSPMKGHSHVYWYRQLPEEGLKFMVYLQKENIIDESGMPKERFSAEFPKEGPSILRIQQVVRGDSAAYFCASSPSSYEQYFGPGTRLTVT.

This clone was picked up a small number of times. CDR3 amino acids: CASSGLTSSGNTIYF. For the CDR3, the DNA is TGTGCCAGCAGCGGATTGACAAGCTCTGGAAACACCATATATTTT. The J gene is TRBJ1-3, the V gene TRBV11-3, with unresolved D. This CDR3 region has 15 residues. V shed 5 bases and J shed 0 bases, with 11 bases lying between them. CDR1 SGHNT and CDR2 YENEEA come from the germline V gene.

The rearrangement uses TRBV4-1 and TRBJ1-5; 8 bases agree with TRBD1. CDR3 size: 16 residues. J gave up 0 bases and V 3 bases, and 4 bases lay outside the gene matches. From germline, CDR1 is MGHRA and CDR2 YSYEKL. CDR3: CASSHRTGNSNQPQHF. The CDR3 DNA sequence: TGCGCCAGCAGCCACAGGACAGGGAATAGCAATCAGCCCCAGCATTTT.

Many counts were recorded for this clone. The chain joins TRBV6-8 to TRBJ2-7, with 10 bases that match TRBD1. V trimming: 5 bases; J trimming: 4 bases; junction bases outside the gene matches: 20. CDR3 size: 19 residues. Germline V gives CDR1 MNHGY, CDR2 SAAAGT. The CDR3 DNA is TGTGCCAGCAGTCGCCGGGACAGGGGCTACGGAGAGGGGGGATACGAGCAGTACTTC. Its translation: CASSRRDRGYGEGGYEQYF.

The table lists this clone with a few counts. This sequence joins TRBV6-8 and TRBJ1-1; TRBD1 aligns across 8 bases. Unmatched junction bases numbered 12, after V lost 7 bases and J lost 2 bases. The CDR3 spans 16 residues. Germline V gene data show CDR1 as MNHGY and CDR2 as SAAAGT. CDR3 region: CASKIGQGVGNTEAFF. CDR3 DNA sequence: TGTGCCAGCAAGATCGGACAGGGCGTCGGTAACACTGAAGCTTTCTTT.

The CDR3 coding sequence is TGCGCCAGCAGCTCCGGACAGGGGGCCTACTATGGCTACACCTTC. This sequence encodes CASSSGQGAYYGYTF. The chain couples TRBV5-1 to TRBJ1-2; TRBD1 matches at 11 bases. Germline-derived CDR1 and CDR2 are SGHRS and YFSETQ. With 3 bases clipped from V and 3 bases from J, the junction kept 4 bases outside the gene matches. The CDR3 runs 15 residues.